Each of the 17 T cell receptor beta chains below was sequenced from the same sample in a study of T cells after yellow fever vaccination. TCRdb reprocessed the 5' RACE reads via MiXCR and lists one record per CDR3 protein. Found here are 310,000 or so distinct CDR3 sequences, about 3.5% of them singletons; the top ten hold roughly a quarter. Sequences were derived from PBMCs, sampled on the day of the yellow fever booster vaccination. The source is a man aged 18 to 29 who received the YFV17D yellow fever vaccine.

This chain joins TRBV5-1 and TRBJ2-1; TRBD1 matches 7 bases. The germline V gene encodes CDR1 SGHRS and CDR2 YFSETQ. The V and J ends lost 4 bases and 7 bases, in that order; junction bases with no gene match: 8. The length of the CDR3 is 14 residues. The CDR3 here is CASSPGQDQNEQFF. In nucleotides, the CDR3 is TGCGCCAGCAGCCCAGGACAGGATCAGAATGAGCAGTTCTTC.

This clonotype was seen many times. A read error may account for a junction end that differs from germline. The gene calls are TRBV7-8 and TRBJ1-1; TRBD1 might be the D (6 bases). This CDR3 has 15 amino acids. The germline V gene has CDR1 SGHVS and CDR2 FQNEAQ. The CDR3 DNA reads as TGTGCCAGCAGCGTAGCTACAGGGATGAACACTGAAGCTTTCTTT. This sequence encodes CASSVATGMNTEAFF.

This clonotype was recorded many times. V is TRBV5-1 and J is TRBJ2-1, with D maybe TRBD1 (6 bases). Germline CDR1 reads SGHRS; CDR2 reads YFSETQ. The V end lost 7 bases, the J end lost 9 bases, and 11 bases lay between the germline ends. The CDR3 extends over 11 amino acids. The DNA for the CDR3 is TGCGCCAGCGCCGGACAGAGTGAGCAGTTCTTC. Amino acids: CASAGQSEQFF.

This clonotype was picked up many times. The V and J genes are TRBV11-2 and TRBJ1-5; perhaps TRBD1 as D (6 bases). The CDR3 consists of 14 residues. Germline V lookup: CDR1 SGHAT, CDR2 FQNNGV. Trimming left V 3 bases short and J 6 bases short, with 12 bases between. The CDR3 spells CASSLRGSTQPQHF. The CDR3, as DNA: TGTGCCAGCAGCTTGAGGGGGTCTACTCAGCCCCAGCATTTT.

The table lists this clonotype with a few counts. The chain couples TRBV7-3 to TRBJ1-4, with D unclear. Germline V gene sequence: CDR1 SGHTA, CDR2 FQGTGA. The V end was cut by 6 bases, the J end by 5 bases, with 16 bases between. The CDR3 is 15 amino acids. For the CDR3, the DNA is TGTGCCAGCAGTTACTGTCCCGGGAAAAATGAAAAACTGTTTTTT. Translation gives CASSYCPGKNEKLFF. The whole variable domain, remainder taken from reference TRBV7-3 and TRBJ1-4, is GAGVSQTPSNKVTEKGKYVELRCDPISGHTALYWYRQSLGQGPEFLIYFQGTGAADDSGLPNDRFFAVRPEGSVSTLKIQRTERGDSAVYLCASSYCPGKNEKLFFGSGTQLSVL.

This chain joins TRBV2 and TRBJ2-7; D possibly uses TRBD1 or TRBD2 (5 bases each). In germline, CDR1 is SNHLY, CDR2 FYNNEI. The V gene lost 7 bases and the J gene lost 0 bases, with 16 bases spanning the gap. This CDR3 contains 15 residues. The CDR3 loop is CASKLLGDSSYEQYF. The CDR3 DNA reads TGTGCCAGCAAGCTACTAGGGGATAGCTCCTACGAGCAGTACTTC.

This clonotype was detected many times. The chain is built from TRBV6-5 and TRBJ2-5; possibly TRBD1 or TRBD2 for D (5 bases each). CDR1 and CDR2 (germline): MNHEY, SVGAGI. V was clipped by 7 bases and J by 2 bases, with 11 bases between them. The CDR3 has 13 residues. As DNA, the CDR3 is TGTGCCAGCACCCGAGGGGAGCAAGAGACCCAGTACTTC. The encoded protein is CASTRGEQETQYF.

This clonotype was observed at least ten times. The chain combines TRBV7-3 with TRBJ2-3; D may be TRBD1 (6 bases). The germline CDR1 and CDR2 sequences are SGHTA and FQGTGA. Between the trimmed V and J ends, which lost 4 bases and 5 bases, there was a span of 16 bases. The CDR3 is 15 amino acids. The chain's CDR3 is CASSSQGQVLDTQYF. The CDR3 DNA follows: TGTGCCAGCAGCTCCCAGGGGCAGGTCCTAGATACGCAGTATTTT.

This clonotype was counted at least ten times. This chain joins TRBV3-1 and TRBJ1-1; D is unresolved. The V and J ends lost 3 bases and 4 bases respectively, with 9 bases between them. Germline V CDR1 and CDR2: LGHDT, YNNKEL (reference sequence). The CDR3 consists of 13 residues. CDR3 bases: TGTGCCAGCAGCCATCGGACCCCCACTGAAGCTTTCTTT. Protein product: CASSHRTPTEAFF.

This clonotype appeared many times. The chain is built from TRBV9 and TRBJ2-3; D is undetermined. CDR3 size: 14 residues. Per germline, CDR1 SGDLS and CDR2 YYNGEE. The ends were cut back, 1 base at V and 1 base at J, with 7 bases in the middle. The CDR3 region is CASSVLAGTDTQYF. In DNA, the CDR3 is TGTGCCAGCAGCGTACTGGCTGGCACAGATACGCAGTATTTT.

The V call is TRBV4-1, the J call TRBJ2-3; D possibly corresponds to TRBD2 (7 bases). Trimming took off 2 bases at V and 5 bases at J, with 20 bases between the two ends. CDR1 and CDR2 from the germline V gene are MGHRA and YSYEKL. The CDR3 extends over 17 amino acids. DNA for the CDR3: TGCGCCAGCAGCCAATTACGTTTCGGGGGGCATGGAGATACGCAGTATTTT. It translates to CASSQLRFGGHGDTQYF.

This clonotype occurred many times. The gene calls are TRBV10-2 and TRBJ2-1; a weak D match, TRBD2 (6 bases). V was clipped by 8 bases and J by 6 bases, with 17 bases between them. The length of the CDR3 is 14 residues. CDR1 WSHSY and CDR2 SAAADI come from the germline V gene. CDR3 bases: TGCGCCAGCGCGGGGTTATTCTCGGGCAATGAGCAGTTCTTC. Translating it yields CASAGLFSGNEQFF.

This clonotype has at least ten counts. The chain is built from TRBV28 and TRBJ2-7; 7 nucleotides agree with TRBD1. From germline, CDR1 is MDHEN and CDR2 SYDVKM. The CDR3 is 14 amino acids. Trimming cost V 5 bases and J 7 bases; bases outside gene matches: 11. The CDR3 DNA reads as TGTGCCAGCAGTAAAGGGGGCTTCGTGGGGGAGCAGTACGTC. Amino acid sequence: CASSKGGFVGEQYV.

The V and J genes are TRBV5-4 and TRBJ2-2, with 15 bases lining up with TRBD2. Germline-derived CDR1 and CDR2 are SGHNT and YYREEE (reference sequence). The trim removed 0 bases at V and 6 bases at J, leaving 6 bases unmatched. The CDR3 has 18 residues. The CDR3: CASSLDGLAGGKAGELFF. CDR3 coding DNA: TGTGCCAGCAGCTTGGACGGACTAGCGGGGGGGAAGGCCGGGGAGCTGTTTTTT.

The rearrangement links TRBV18 to TRBJ2-7; 9 bases align to TRBD1. Germline assignment: CDR1 KGHSH and CDR2 LQKENI. The CDR3 contains 14 residues. The V segment lost 4 bases and the J segment 5 bases; nucleotides outside the gene matches: 6. In DNA form, the CDR3 reads TGTGCCAGCTCACAGGGACAGGGAAGGAACGAGCAGTACGTC. It yields the protein CASSQGQGRNEQYV.

This clonotype was seen many times. This chain uses TRBV27 with TRBJ2-7; 7 bases map to TRBD2. CDR1 and CDR2 (germline): MNHEY, SMNVEV (reference sequence). Unmatched junction bases numbered 25, after V lost 7 bases and J lost 4 bases. This CDR3 spans 19 amino acids. The CDR3 nucleotides are TGTGCCAGCACACGATCTCTCCTCCAGCGGGAAACGCCCTCTTACGAGCAGTACGTC. The encoded protein is CASTRSLLQRETPSYEQYV.

In its sample, this clonotype was seen many times. The chain links TRBV18 to TRBJ1-3, with unresolved D. This CDR3 is built from 13 residues. Germline CDR1 KGHSH, CDR2 LQKENI. V dropped 3 bases and J dropped 5 bases, with 8 bases sitting between them. CDR3 sequence reads: CASSPSDRNTIYF. CDR3 sequence (DNA): TGTGCCAGCTCACCGTCAGATAGAAACACCATATATTTT.